Each of the 6 T cell receptor beta chains below was sequenced from the same sample in a study of a mutant IDH1 vaccine in newly diagnosed glioma (dated by TCRdb to about 2021). These receptors have no identified antigens. The time point label for this specimen denotes: week 23, last vaccination. Each vaccine dose was 300 ug of a 20-mer mutant IDH1 peptide in Montanide, given subcutaneously with topical imiquimod. The library was obtained by the immunoSEQ multiplex PCR assay. TCRdb limited this immuneACCESS table to in-frame rearrangements with V and J called. A share of clones is missing; checked studies link under half to unresolved V genes, and the rest is unexplained. The sample table shows some 70,000 clones, and over 75% are seen once. The top ten constitute about 14% of the sample. Sequences were derived from PBMCs, sampled from a glioma patient whose treatment included an IDH1 peptide vaccine. Receptor source: a man in his late teens or twenties with glioma.

This clone has more than one count but fewer than ten. The genes are TRBV30 and TRBJ1-4, with no clear D. V was clipped by 2 bases and J by 8 bases, with 12 bases between them. CDR3 size: 13 residues. The V gene's germline CDR1 is GTSNPN and CDR2 SVGIG (reference sequence). This CDR3 reads CAWSLAFREKLFF. CDR3 sequence (DNA): TGTGCCTGGAGTCTGGCCTTTCGGGAAAAACTGTTTTTT.

The chain couples TRBV5-1 to TRBJ1-1, with 10 bases aligning to TRBD1. Looked up from germline, CDR1 is SGHRS and CDR2 is YFSETQ. Trimming cost V 4 bases and J 0 bases; bases outside gene matches: 12. CDR3 size: 18 residues. CDR3 coding DNA: TGCGCCAGCAGCCGAACAAGGACAGGGGGTATAATGAACACTGAAGCTTTCTTT. The encoded protein is CASSRTRTGGIMNTEAFF.

This sequence joins TRBV5-1 and TRBJ2-6; D ambiguous. Germline V gene lookup returns CDR1 SGHRS and CDR2 YFSETQ. Trimming took 2 bases from V and 1 from J, leaving 4 bases between them. This CDR3 has 14 amino acids. The DNA for the CDR3 is TGCGCCAGCAGCTTATGGTCTGGGGCCAACGTCCTGACTTTC. It is translated as CASSLWSGANVLTF.

V gene TRBV6-5 combines with J gene TRBJ2-3, with 11 bases fitting TRBD2. The CDR3 has 16 amino acids. The junction had 7 bases not matched to a gene; V was cut back by 4 bases and J by 4 bases. From germline, CDR1 is MNHEY and CDR2 SVGAGI. The CDR3 nucleotides are TGTGCCAGCAGTTTTTCAATAGCGGGGGGGCCAGATACGCAGTATTTT. Translating it yields CASSFSIAGGPDTQYF.

The chain couples TRBV19 to TRBJ2-2; weak D call: TRBD1 (5 bases). CDR1 LNHDA and CDR2 SQIVND come from the germline V gene (reference sequence). With 3 bases removed from V and 6 bases from J, the gap between germline ends came to 8 bases. The CDR3 runs to 13 residues. CDR3 nucleotides: TGTGCCAGTAGTATCCTCAGGGCCGGGGAGCTGTTTTTT. It yields the protein CASSILRAGELFF.

The chain joins TRBV5-1 to TRBJ1-1; D might be TRBD1 (5 bases). Looked up from germline, CDR1 is SGHRS and CDR2 is YFSETQ. The V and J ends lost 2 bases and 4 bases respectively, with 15 bases between them. This CDR3 has 15 residues. CDR3 nucleotide sequence: TGCGCCAGCAGCTTTAGGGCCCCCGGGGGCACTGAAGCTTTCTTT. This codes for CASSFRAPGGTEAFF.